These 10 T cell receptor beta chains were all obtained from the same sample, sequenced in a study of early T cells in non-severe SARS-CoV-2 infection. TCRdb ran MiXCR on the 5' RACE reads and lists one entry per CDR3 protein. The data hold about 35,000 distinct CDR3 sequences, with around 5.4% observed a single time. The input for sequencing was whole blood, taken at baseline. These TCRs come from an adult who was a healthcare worker with PCR-confirmed SARS-CoV-2 infection or an uninfected control (not recorded which).

This clonotype was seen ten or more times. The chain uses TRBV4-1 and TRBJ1-5; no clear D. The CDR3 extends over 17 amino acids. V gave up 0 bases and J gave up 1 base, with 13 bases separating them. The germline CDR1 and CDR2 sequences are MGHRA and YSYEKL. CDR3 sequence reads: CASSQEGGGWSNQPQHF. CDR3 sequence (DNA): TGCGCCAGCAGCCAAGAAGGAGGAGGGTGGAGCAATCAGCCCCAGCATTTT.

This clonotype showed up many times. This chain uses TRBV6-5 with TRBJ1-1; TRBD1 matches 7 bases. Looked up from germline, CDR1 is MNHEY and CDR2 is SVGAGI. This CDR3 comprises 16 residues. The ends lost 10 bases at V and 8 bases at J; junction bases unmatched: 22. CDR3 bases: TGTGCCACCGGCCCCAAGGGGGCAATATCTCGGTCCGAAGCTTTCTTT. This codes for CATGPKGAISRSEAFF.

This clonotype was observed at least ten times. The chain couples TRBV5-1 to TRBJ2-3; D is ambiguous. The CDR3 is made up of 14 amino acids. Germline V gene data show CDR1 as SGHRS and CDR2 as YFSETQ. V lost 5 bases, J lost 0 bases, and 10 bases lay in between. The CDR3 region has the DNA TGCGCCAGCAGTTTTCGACGTAGCACAGATACGCAGTATTTT. Translated, it gives CASSFRRSTDTQYF.

In this sample, this clonotype turned up many times. V is TRBV7-9 and J is TRBJ1-2; tentatively, D is TRBD1 (5 bases). CDR1 is SEHNR and CDR2 is FQNEAQ in the germline V gene (reference sequence). Trimming removed 5 bases from V and 6 bases from J, with 19 bases in between. The CDR3 is 15 residues long. CDR3 sequence: CASSPGPGVADGYTF. CDR3 sequence (DNA): TGTGCCAGCAGCCCGGGACCTGGCGTCGCTGATGGCTACACCTTC.

This clonotype was counted at least ten times. The chain recombines TRBV27 with TRBJ2-7, with D perhaps matching TRBD1 (6 bases). Trimming pared 5 bases from V and 4 bases from J, leaving 24 bases between. CDR3 length equals 17 residues. Germline V gives CDR1 MNHEY, CDR2 SMNVEV (reference sequence). As DNA, the CDR3 is TGTGCCAGCAGTCTCTACCCGATTAACAGGGACCCTTACGAGCAGTACTTC. As protein: CASSLYPINRDPYEQYF.

This clonotype was detected many times. The J gene is TRBJ2-6, the V gene TRBV27, with 9 bases identical to TRBD1. CDR3 size: 19 residues. Germline CDR1 MNHEY, CDR2 SMNVEV (reference sequence). V was pared by 2 bases and J by 0 bases, with 8 bases of the junction left unmatched. In nucleotides, the CDR3 is TGTGCCAGCAGTTTAAGGTGGGACAGGGCCATCTCTGGGGCCAACGTCCTGACTTTC. Its protein product is CASSLRWDRAISGANVLTF.

This clonotype was counted at least ten times. The rearrangement joins TRBV2 to TRBJ2-4; tentative D call: TRBD2 (6 bases). The CDR3 sequence is 15 residues long. The germline V gene has CDR1 SNHLY and CDR2 FYNNEI. Trimming left V 5 bases short and J 12 bases short, with 23 bases between. CDR3 loop: CASSPQTAQDYSQYF. The CDR3 DNA sequence: TGTGCCAGCAGTCCCCAGACAGCGCAGGACTACTCTCAGTACTTC. Filled out from reference TRBV2 and TRBJ2-4, the complete variable domain reads EPEVTQTPSHQVTQMGQEVILRCVPISNHLYFYWYRQILGQKVEFLVSFYNNEISEKSEIFDDQFSVERPDGSNFTLKIRSTKLEDSAMYFCASSPQTAQDYSQYFGAGTRLSVL.

At least ten counts were recorded for this clonotype. This chain links TRBV12-3 or TRBV12-4 with TRBJ1-1, with 7 bases identical to TRBD1. The junction had 7 bases not matched to a gene; V was cut back by 7 bases and J by 2 bases. This CDR3 contains 14 residues. The CDR3 DNA reads as TGTGCCAGCACCAGACAGGGAGGAAACACTGAAGCTTTCTTT. This sequence encodes CASTRQGGNTEAFF.

This clonotype was seen many times. This chain uses TRBV28 with TRBJ2-3, with D perhaps TRBD2 (5 bases). The V gene lost 1 base and the J gene lost 1 base, with 9 bases spanning the gap. The length of the CDR3 is 15 residues. In germline, CDR1 is MDHEN, CDR2 SYDVKM. CDR3 nucleotides: TGTGCCAGCAGTTTATATGGGAGAGGCACAGATACGCAGTATTTT. Translating gives CASSLYGRGTDTQYF.

J is TRBJ1-1 and V is TRBV9; D is possibly TRBD1 (6 bases). V lost 0 bases, J lost 7 bases, and 13 bases lay in between. Germline V gene lookup returns CDR1 SGDLS and CDR2 YYNGEE. The CDR3 length is 14 residues. This CDR3 is CASSVEGVSLEAFF. Here the CDR3 DNA reads TGTGCCAGCAGCGTAGAGGGGGTAAGCCTTGAAGCTTTCTTT.